Listed here is a single T cell receptor beta chain. The data originate from a study of OX40 agonist ivuxolimab in advanced cancers. Study summary: The study gave patients intravenous ivuxolimab at 0.01 to 10 mg/kg every 2 weeks. Partial responses, seen in three patients, involved one hepatocellular carcinoma and two cutaneous melanomas.

CDR1 is SGHNT, CDR2 YENEEA, per germline. The CDR3 is 14 residues long. J was trimmed by 2 bases and V by 8 bases; bases with no gene match: 6. Autoimmune disease history or systemic immunosuppression excluded patients. Libraries were prepared by immunoSEQ multiplex PCR; TCRdb keeps only in-frame clonotypes and omits some of them. The sample has some 71,000 clones; less than 90% are singletons. Sample: CD4+ or CD8+ T cells sorted from blood, taken in a trial of the OX40 agonist ivuxolimab. V is TRBV11-3 and J is TRBJ1-2; TRBD1 agrees at 9 bases. The receptor was derived from an adult with an advanced solid tumor such as melanoma, head and neck, liver or kidney cancer. The CDR3 region has the DNA TGTGCCAGCGAATCCGGGACAGGGAACTATGGCTACACCTTC. Its protein is CASESGTGNYGYTF.